Below, 30 T cell receptor beta chains from the same sample are listed, as sequenced in a study of blood T cell repertoires in COVID-19. Assay used: immunoSEQ multiplex PCR; TCRdb lists only in-frame clones, some missing. The sample has 220,000 or so clones, 80% to 90% seen once. Source material: PBMCs or T cells enriched from blood (not recorded which). Source of these receptors: a woman between 45 and 65 years old with acute COVID-19.

CDR3 sequence reads: CASSAAGRGRADTQYF. The CDR3 nucleotides are TGCGCCAGCAGCGCGGCTGGCAGGGGGCGCGCAGATACGCAGTATTTT. The chain recombines TRBV5-1 with TRBJ2-3, with 8 bases aligning to TRBD1. This CDR3 spans 16 amino acids. The J segment lost 4 bases and the V segment lost 4 bases, leaving 11 bases of the junction unmatched. Germline V gene lookup returns CDR1 SGHRS and CDR2 YFSETQ.

This chain connects TRBV29-1 to TRBJ1-1, with 9 bases lining up with TRBD1. CDR3 length equals 12 residues. Germline trimming cut 7 bases from V and 8 bases from J; bases unmatched to any gene: 8. Per the germline V gene, CDR1 is SQVTM and CDR2 is ANQGSEA. Here the CDR3 reads CSAADRGDEAFF. The CDR3 DNA follows: TGCAGCGCCGCGGACAGGGGCGACGAAGCTTTCTTT.

The gene calls are TRBV18 and TRBJ1-1; D unresolved. Germline V lookup: CDR1 KGHSH, CDR2 LQKENI. Trimming took 6 bases from V and 2 from J, leaving 16 bases between them. The CDR3 runs 15 residues. This chain's CDR3 is CASSPEARDNTEAFF. DNA of the CDR3: TGTGCCAGCTCGCCCGAGGCGAGGGATAACACTGAAGCTTTCTTT.

This chain uses TRBV15 with TRBJ2-7; a weak D match, TRBD2 (5 bases). V was clipped by 1 base and J by 0 bases, with 13 bases between them. This CDR3 region has 16 residues. Germline CDR1 and CDR2: LNHNV and YYDKDF (reference sequence). CDR3 loop: CATSRGGGTFSYEQYF. CDR3 coding DNA: TGTGCCACCAGCAGAGGAGGAGGTACTTTCTCCTACGAGCAGTACTTC.

The genes are TRBV18 and TRBJ1-3, with TRBD1 matching over 12 bases. The CDR3 has 17 amino acids. Trimming took 1 base from V and 1 from J; bases not matched to a gene: 2. Per the germline V gene, CDR1 is KGHSH and CDR2 is LQKENI. CDR3 protein: CASSPRGQGASGNTIYF. Written as DNA, the CDR3 is TGTGCCAGCTCACCACGGGGACAGGGGGCGTCTGGAAACACCATATATTTT.

This chain joins TRBV4-1 and TRBJ2-2; 8 positions match TRBD1. V lost 2 bases and J lost 5; bases outside the gene matches: 1. Germline lookup yields CDR1 MGHRA and CDR2 YSYEKL. The CDR3 contains 14 residues. The CDR3 nucleotides are TGCGCCAGCAGCCAATACAGGGGGACCGGGGAGCTGTTTTTT. Its protein is CASSQYRGTGELFF.

J is TRBJ2-2 and V is TRBV28; D unclear. The germline CDR1 and CDR2 sequences are MDHEN and SYDVKM. The CDR3 runs to 12 residues. Trimming cost V 8 bases and J 5 bases, with 9 bases left between them. The CDR3 bases are TGTGCCAGCGTCCCGGAGACCGGGGAGCTGTTTTTT. It codes for CASVPETGELFF.

The table lists this clone with a count of one. Additional DNA sequences in this sample encode the identical CDR3. The gene calls are TRBV5-1 and TRBJ2-1; 10 nucleotides line up with TRBD2. CDR1 SGHRS and CDR2 YFSETQ come from the germline V gene. The V and J ends lost 4 bases and 1 base, in that order; junction bases with no gene match: 2. The CDR3 contains 15 residues. The CDR3 DNA reads TGCGCCAGCAGCCTGACTAGCGGGTCCTACAATGAGCAGTTCTTC. Translated, it gives CASSLTSGSYNEQFF.

This clone was seen just once. This rearrangement joins TRBV5-4 to TRBJ2-7; the D gene is possibly TRBD2 (5 bases). The CDR3 has 14 amino acids. V gave up 0 bases and J gave up 7 bases, with 14 bases separating them. Germline CDR1 SGHNT, CDR2 YYREEE (reference sequence). The CDR3 sequence: CASSLARLWEEQYF. The CDR3 DNA reads as TGTGCCAGCAGCTTGGCCAGGTTGTGGGAGGAGCAGTACTTC.

This clone was observed a handful of times. Within the sample, other DNA sequences also encode this same CDR3. The rearrangement uses TRBV28 and TRBJ2-3, with no clear D. The V gene lost 3 bases and the J gene lost 1 base, with 8 bases spanning the gap. The CDR3 covers 14 residues. CDR1 MDHEN and CDR2 SYDVKM come from the germline V gene. CDR3 in amino acids: CASSFLAGTDTQYF. The DNA of the CDR3 is TGTGCCAGCAGTTTTCTCGCGGGCACAGATACGCAGTATTTT.

The V call is TRBV10-3, the J call TRBJ1-2; 9 positions agree with TRBD1. Germline-derived CDR1 and CDR2 are ENHRY and SYGVKD. V shed 7 bases and J 3 bases; nucleotides not matched to a gene: 3. This CDR3 spans 13 amino acids. The CDR3 protein is CAIMGQGDYGYTF. The CDR3 DNA reads as TGTGCCATCATGGGACAGGGTGACTATGGCTACACCTTC.

This chain links TRBV4-1 with TRBJ1-2, with D uncertain. CDR3 size: 15 residues. Germline CDR1 is MGHRA and CDR2 is YSYEKL. The ends were cut back, 1 base at V and 4 bases at J, with 13 bases in the middle. CDR3 region: CASSQVPLGGYGYTF. CDR3 DNA sequence: TGCGCCAGCAGCCAAGTCCCCTTAGGCGGCTATGGCTACACCTTC.

The genes are TRBV19 and TRBJ2-3; D is undetermined. Germline V lookup: CDR1 LNHDA, CDR2 SQIVND (reference sequence). The length of the CDR3 is 15 residues. V gave up 2 bases and J gave up 4 bases, with 13 bases separating them. The CDR3 sequence: CASSITSIGPDTQYF. The CDR3 DNA sequence: TGTGCCAGTAGTATAACCTCAATTGGGCCAGATACGCAGTATTTT.

CDR3 DNA sequence: TGTGCCAGCAGCGTAGCCGGGGCAACTAATGAAAAACTGTTTTTT. It codes for CASSVAGATNEKLFF. The chain is built from TRBV9 and TRBJ1-4; no reliable D call. Trimming shortened V by 0 bases and J by 0 bases, and 6 bases separated the two germline ends. Germline CDR1 SGDLS, CDR2 YYNGEE. The CDR3 sequence is 15 residues long.

This clone was counted only a few times. The genes are TRBV6-1 and TRBJ1-5; 11 nucleotides match TRBD1. J lost 6 bases, V lost 4 bases, and 8 bases had no gene match. Germline assignment: CDR1 MNHNS and CDR2 SASEGT. There are 16 residues in the CDR3. The CDR3 protein is CASSGGQGASGQPQHF. CDR3 nucleotide sequence: TGTGCCAGCAGTGGCGGACAGGGGGCCTCGGGTCAGCCCCAGCATTTT.

This clone has a count of ten or more. This sample also contains other DNA sequences that code for the same CDR3. The chain joins TRBV9 to TRBJ1-1, with a possible D match to TRBD1 (5 bases). CDR3 length equals 13 residues. CDR1 is SGDLS, CDR2 YYNGEE, per germline. V lost 4 bases, J lost 4 bases, and 11 bases lay in between. The CDR3 is CASSPQGPTEAFF. For the CDR3, the DNA is TGTGCCAGCAGCCCCCAGGGCCCCACTGAAGCTTTCTTT.

V is TRBV7-2 and J is TRBJ2-5; TRBD2 matches at 13 bases. J lost 5 bases, V lost 5 bases, and 5 bases had no gene match. The germline gives CDR1 SGHTA, CDR2 FQGNSA. The length of the CDR3 is 15 residues. This CDR3 is CASSITSGRGETQYF. Here the CDR3 DNA reads TGTGCCAGCAGCATTACTAGCGGGAGGGGCGAGACCCAGTACTTC.

This chain links TRBV7-2 with TRBJ1-2, with 7 bases identical to TRBD1. Germline-derived CDR1 and CDR2 are SGHTA and FQGNSA. V shed 3 bases, J shed 4 bases, and the junction held 8 bases outside the gene matches. The CDR3 has 15 amino acids. The CDR3 spells CASSLGSRDSYGYTF. For the CDR3, the DNA is TGTGCCAGCAGCTTGGGGAGTCGGGACAGCTATGGCTACACCTTC.

This chain joins TRBV7-8 and TRBJ1-1; D gene unclear. Germline V gene data show CDR1 as SGHVS and CDR2 as FQNEAQ. CDR3 length: 15 amino acids. With 4 bases removed from V and 1 base from J, the gap between germline ends came to 13 bases. The CDR3 nucleotides read TGTGCCAGCAGCTCCGAATTGAGGCGGAACACTGAAGCTTTCTTT. This sequence encodes CASSSELRRNTEAFF.

The gene calls are TRBV24-1 and TRBJ2-7; possible D gene TRBD2, 6 bases. Trimming removed 5 bases at V and 3 bases at J, with 13 bases between. The CDR3 contains 14 residues. CDR1 and CDR2 from the germline V gene are KGHDR and SFDVKD. CDR3 sequence reads: CATSGSGLDYEQYF. The CDR3 nucleotides read TGTGCCACCAGTGGCTCGGGACTCGACTACGAGCAGTACTTC.

This chain joins TRBV3-1 (or the pseudogene TRBV3-2) and TRBJ2-1; perhaps TRBD2 as D (5 bases). Germline V gene sequence: CDR1 LGHDT, CDR2 YNNKEL (reference sequence). Deletions cut 2 bases from V and 10 bases from J, with 12 bases between. The CDR3 length is 13 residues. The CDR3 DNA is TGTGCCAGCAGCCAAACTAATAGCGAAGAGCAGTTCTTC. Its translation: CASSQTNSEEQFF.

The rearrangement joins TRBV5-4 to TRBJ1-3; 8 bases are shared with TRBD1. With 3 bases clipped from V and 1 base from J, the junction kept 6 bases outside the gene matches. The CDR3 is 16 residues long. From germline, CDR1 is SGHNT and CDR2 YYREEE (reference sequence). The CDR3 sequence: CASSSGQGRSGNTIYF. CDR3 DNA: TGTGCCAGCAGCTCTGGACAGGGTCGTTCTGGAAACACCATATATTTT.

This clone was seen only once. CDR3 nucleotides: TGTGCCAGCAGCCAGAGGAGGGGAGAGCCCCAGCATTTT. Translated: CASSQRRGEPQHF. V usage is TRBV3-1 (or the pseudogene TRBV3-2) and J usage is TRBJ1-5, with D maybe TRBD1 (5 bases). V dropped 3 bases and J dropped 8 bases, with 11 bases sitting between them. The germline CDR1 and CDR2 sequences are LGHDT and YNNKEL (reference sequence). The CDR3 is 13 amino acids.

The rearrangement links TRBV30 to TRBJ2-7; tentatively, D is TRBD2 (6 bases). Trimming took off 5 bases at V and 2 bases at J, with 13 bases between the two ends. The CDR3 loop spans 13 amino acids. The germline V gene encodes CDR1 GTSNPN and CDR2 SVGIG (reference sequence). The CDR3 DNA reads as TGTGCCTGGGGGACTCCTACTCCCTACGAGCAGTACTTC. Translating gives CAWGTPTPYEQYF.

The gene calls are TRBV6-5 and TRBJ1-2; possibly TRBD1 for D (6 bases). CDR3 length: 16 amino acids. The V and J ends lost 4 bases and 4 bases respectively, with 19 bases between them. From germline, CDR1 is MNHEY and CDR2 SVGAGI. The CDR3 DNA sequence: TGTGCCAGCAGTTTAACAACGACAGGAGCCGTCTATGGCTACACCTTC. It translates to CASSLTTTGAVYGYTF.

V and J are TRBV4-1 and TRBJ2-4; possibly TRBD1 for D (7 bases). Germline V gene sequence: CDR1 MGHRA, CDR2 YSYEKL. The CDR3 sequence is 16 residues long. The germline V and J ends were trimmed by 1 base and 1 base, with 11 bases remaining between them. DNA of the CDR3: TGCGCCAGCAGCCAAGCCTCAGGGGGGGCCAAAAACATTCAGTACTTC. Amino acid sequence: CASSQASGGAKNIQYF.

The rearrangement uses TRBV7-8 and TRBJ2-2; 9 nucleotides match TRBD2. The trim removed 7 bases at V and 7 bases at J, leaving 10 bases unmatched. CDR1 and CDR2 from the germline V gene are SGHVS and FQNEAQ. This CDR3 comprises 15 residues. CDR3 nucleotides: TGTGCCAGCACCGACGGACTAGCGCCTCACGGGGAGCTGTTTTTT. Translated, it gives CASTDGLAPHGELFF.

V gene TRBV30 combines with J gene TRBJ2-1; 7 positions agree with TRBD2. V lost 0 bases and J lost 4; bases outside the gene matches: 0. Germline V gene sequence: CDR1 GTSNPN, CDR2 SVGIG (reference sequence). There are 13 residues in the CDR3. The CDR3 bases are TGTGCCTGGAGTGTGCGGGAGTACAATGAGCAGTTCTTC. Its protein product is CAWSVREYNEQFF.

Only a few counts were recorded for this clone. At one boundary the junction diverges from the germline segment, which might be a read error. This chain connects TRBV7-3 to TRBJ2-7; possibly TRBD2 for D (7 bases). This CDR3 has 10 amino acids. The germline V gene has CDR1 SGHTA and CDR2 FQGTGA. In DNA, the CDR3 is TGTGCCAGAGGGAGGGGGATCGTGGACTTC. Translation gives CARGRGIVDF.

The genes are TRBV27 and TRBJ2-3, with a weak D call TRBD1 (6 bases). The CDR3 length is 15 residues. CDR1 MNHEY and CDR2 SMNVEV come from the germline V gene (reference sequence). V shed 5 bases and J shed 6 bases, with 18 bases lying between them. The CDR3 coding sequence is TGTGCCAGCAGTCCCTGGGACAACCCGAGGGATACGCAGTATTTT. It specifies CASSPWDNPRDTQYF.